What follows describes a single T cell receptor (beta chain). Study processing details: The assay estimated nucleated cells by amplifying reference gene primers. TCRdb's copy holds only in-frame clones and misses some; the assay was immunoSEQ multiplex PCR. The DNA was the basis for D and trimming; V, J and clone size are from that table. The table includes about 230,000 clones, 84% detected once. Germline V lookup: CDR1 LGHDT, CDR2 YNNKEL (reference sequence). The CDR3 consists of 13 residues. V gave up 0 bases and J gave up 3 bases, with 5 bases separating them. This entry belongs to a study of blood T cell repertoires in COVID-19. About the study: COVID-19 samples, acute and convalescent, were from the United States, Italy and Spain.

This receptor was taken from a man between 50 and 59 years old with active or convalescent COVID-19. Material for sequencing was peripheral blood. This chain uses TRBV3-1 (or the pseudogene TRBV3-2) with TRBJ1-2; D is unclear. CDR3 region: CASSQEAHYGYTF. Here the CDR3 DNA reads TGTGCCAGCAGCCAAGAGGCCCACTATGGCTACACCTTC.